The clone carrying this T cell receptor beta chain was counted only a few times. This specimen belongs to a study of human T cells and chemical hapten exposure. As for the study in general: There were weekly diphenylcyclopropenone doses to the scalp for patients throughout the approximately 25-week study. Patients, largely female, had alopecia areata, totalis or universalis.

The V gene lost 7 bases and the J gene lost 6 bases, with 13 bases spanning the gap. This CDR3 is built from 13 residues. CDR1 and CDR2 (germline): LNHDA, SQIVND (reference sequence). Study processing details: Samples had a median of 95,638 TCRs, ranging about 20,000 to 690,600. TCRdb processed the RACE reads anew with MiXCR; each CDR3 protein has one entry. The V and J calls, along with clone size, are taken from TCRdb and not from the paper's own processing. The sample records 380,000 or so distinct CDR3 sequences, 4% to 5.5% being singletons. The time point is: patch test 1, 2 weeks after DPC sensitization. Treatment noted: therapeutic diphenylcyclopropenone sensitization with weekly scalp DPC.

The V gene is TRBV19, the J gene TRBJ1-5; the D is unclear. This sample comprised whole blood, obtained in connection with sensitization to the hapten diphenylcyclopropenone (DPC). This receptor was taken from a woman aged 45-65 years with alopecia areata. Some clones in this sample may be carry-over from other donors' samples. This CDR3 is CASTPGEGQPQHF. CDR3 in DNA: TGTGCCAGTACACCTGGGGAAGGTCAGCCCCAGCATTTT.